The 25 T cell receptor beta chains presented below share a single source sample, sequenced in a study of technical replicates of blood from a few donors. The repertoire was sequenced with immunoSEQ multiplex PCR; TCRdb's copy has only in-frame clones and lacks some. The sample has roughly 64,000 clones, approximately 86% seen once. The sample taken for sequencing was PBMCs. The receptors were gathered from a human donor in good health. Some clones in this sample may be carry-over from other donors' samples.

The chain links TRBV7-8 to TRBJ1-2, with 7 nucleotides matching TRBD1. Looked up from germline, CDR1 is SGHVS and CDR2 is FQNEAQ. The CDR3 contains 15 residues. V gave up 1 base and J gave up 9 bases; unmatched junction bases: 11. The CDR3 bases are TGTGCCAGCAGCTTAGGATACGGGACAGATATCAGCTACACCTTC. It specifies CASSLGYGTDISYTF.

This clone was found a few times. The CDR3 here is CASRGQGAPVSGYTF. The CDR3 DNA sequence: TGTGCCAGTAGGGGCCAGGGGGCTCCCGTTTCCGGCTACACCTTC. V is TRBV19 and J is TRBJ1-2; 8 positions agree with TRBD1. V lost 6 bases to trimming and J lost 8 bases; unmatched junction nucleotides: 14. The CDR3 runs to 15 residues. The germline gives CDR1 LNHDA, CDR2 SQIVND (reference sequence).

The chain employs TRBV6-5 and TRBJ2-3; 11 bases are a match to TRBD2. CDR1 and CDR2 (germline): MNHEY, SVGAGI. The CDR3 spans 15 residues. Trimming cost V 5 bases and J 4 bases; bases outside gene matches: 5. Here the CDR3 reads CASSATSGVADTQYF. CDR3 nucleotide sequence: TGTGCCAGCAGTGCGACTAGCGGGGTCGCAGATACGCAGTATTTT.

The rearrangement joins TRBV19 to TRBJ2-1; 7 bases match TRBD2. Germline-derived CDR1 and CDR2 are LNHDA and SQIVND (reference sequence). There are 13 residues in the CDR3. V shed 8 bases, J shed 10 bases, and the junction held 11 bases outside the gene matches. The CDR3 reads CASSSERGGEQFF. The CDR3 DNA sequence: TGTGCCAGTTCCTCGGAGCGGGGAGGAGAGCAGTTCTTC.

The rearrangement joins TRBV4-1 to TRBJ2-5; D ambiguous. V was clipped by 0 bases and J by 1 base, with 9 bases between them. The germline CDR1 and CDR2 sequences are MGHRA and YSYEKL. This CDR3 comprises 15 residues. The CDR3 DNA is TGCGCCAGCAGCCAAGATAGAACTATCCAAGAGACCCAGTACTTC. This gives the protein CASSQDRTIQETQYF.

In its sample, this clone was seen once. This sequence joins TRBV7-2 and TRBJ2-5, with 16 bases aligning to TRBD2. Germline trimming cut 4 bases from V and 9 bases from J; bases unmatched to any gene: 2. This CDR3 is built from 14 residues. Looked up from germline, CDR1 is SGHTA and CDR2 is FQGNSA. CDR3 in amino acids: CASSSGTSGGAQYF. In DNA, the CDR3 is TGTGCCAGCAGCTCCGGGACTAGCGGGGGGGCCCAGTACTTC.

V usage is TRBV18 and J usage is TRBJ1-1; TRBD1 matches at 8 bases. J was trimmed by 4 bases and V by 4 bases; bases with no gene match: 5. This CDR3 region has 14 residues. The germline CDR1 and CDR2 sequences are KGHSH and LQKENI. As DNA, the CDR3 is TGTGCCAGCTCACGTGGGACAGGTTCCACTGAAGCTTTCTTT. Protein sequence: CASSRGTGSTEAFF.

This clone was counted only a few times. V usage is TRBV11-3 and J usage is TRBJ2-7, with 8 bases lining up with TRBD1. V was clipped by 3 bases and J by 3 bases; unmatched bases: 4. This CDR3 region has 14 residues. Germline-derived CDR1 and CDR2 are SGHNT and YENEEA. CDR3 sequence: CASSLEGQGYEQYF. The CDR3 bases are TGTGCCAGCAGCTTGGAAGGACAGGGCTACGAGCAGTACTTC.

The chain joins TRBV7-8 to TRBJ1-2; D gene uncertain. The germline V gene has CDR1 SGHVS and CDR2 FQNEAQ. Trimming removed 3 bases at V and 4 bases at J, with 9 bases between. This CDR3 contains 13 residues. This CDR3 reads CASSLRSTYGYTF. The CDR3 DNA reads as TGTGCCAGCAGCTTGCGGTCAACCTATGGCTACACCTTC.

The chain employs TRBV9 and TRBJ2-3; D is undetermined. This CDR3 spans 12 amino acids. The V end was cut by 3 bases, the J end by 4 bases, with 6 bases between. CDR1 and CDR2 (germline): SGDLS, YYNGEE. CDR3 DNA: TGTGCCAGCAGCGACGGAGCAGATACGCAGTATTTT. It specifies CASSDGADTQYF. Complete variable domain (other parts from reference TRBV9 and TRBJ2-3): DSGVTQTPKHLITATGQRVTLRCSPRSGDLSVYWYQQSLDQGLQFLIQYYNGEERAKGNILERFSAQQFPDLHSELNLSSLELGDSALYFCASSDGADTQYFGPGTRLTVL.

V and J are TRBV10-3 and TRBJ1-1, with 9 bases that match TRBD1. Germline CDR1 and CDR2: ENHRY and SYGVKD. Losses at the gene ends were 3 bases for V and 4 bases for J; bases not matched to a gene: 6. The CDR3 extends over 15 amino acids. Here the CDR3 reads CAISETGQGFTEAFF. The CDR3 DNA reads TGTGCCATCAGTGAAACCGGACAGGGGTTCACTGAAGCTTTCTTT.

The chain uses TRBV2 and TRBJ2-5; TRBD2 matches 10 bases. V lost 7 bases, J lost 7 bases, and 9 bases stayed unmatched. The CDR3 totals 14 residues. The germline V gene encodes CDR1 SNHLY and CDR2 FYNNEI. CDR3 residues: CASKQREGLWTQYF. The DNA for the CDR3 is TGTGCCAGCAAGCAGCGGGAGGGCCTGTGGACCCAGTACTTC.

This sequence joins TRBV6-1 and TRBJ1-2, with 9 bases matching TRBD1. V dropped 10 bases and J dropped 6; count of bases not matched to a gene: 6. CDR1 and CDR2 (germline): MNHNS, SASEGT. The CDR3 covers 12 residues. The CDR3 spells CANKQGANGYTF. CDR3 in DNA: TGTGCCAACAAACAGGGGGCGAATGGCTACACCTTC.

This chain connects TRBV10-3 to TRBJ1-5; D might be TRBD1 (6 bases). The CDR3 is made up of 14 amino acids. V shed 5 bases and J shed 3 bases, with 11 bases lying between them. Germline V CDR1 and CDR2: ENHRY, SYGVKD. CDR3 coding DNA: TGTGCCATCAGTAAACAGGGTTCCAATCAGCCCCAGCATTTT. Translating gives CAISKQGSNQPQHF.

This CDR3 reads CAWSGGTSGSLSYNEQFF. The CDR3 DNA follows: TGTGCCTGGAGTGGAGGGACTAGCGGAAGTCTCTCCTACAATGAGCAGTTCTTC. The rearrangement joins TRBV30 to TRBJ2-1; 11 bases agree with TRBD2. CDR3 length equals 18 residues. With V trimmed by 1 base and J by 0 bases, 8 bases remained unmatched. Germline CDR1 and CDR2: GTSNPN and SVGIG (reference sequence).

This clone was seen more than once but under ten times. The V gene is TRBV27, the J gene TRBJ2-1; 9 bases are a match to TRBD2. Trimming removed 8 bases from V and 2 bases from J; junction bases left unmatched: 10. Germline CDR1 and CDR2: MNHEY and SMNVEV (reference sequence). This CDR3 comprises 16 residues. The CDR3 loop reads CASGSSGSGAYNEQFF. DNA of the CDR3: TGTGCCAGCGGGAGTAGCGGGAGTGGGGCCTACAATGAGCAGTTCTTC.

The J gene is TRBJ2-2, the V gene TRBV5-6; tentative D call: TRBD2 (6 bases). V lost 2 bases and J 8 bases, leaving 16 bases between the germline ends. CDR3 size: 15 residues. Germline values: CDR1 SGHDT, CDR2 YYEEEE. The chain's CDR3 is CASSFSPGGLGELFF. The CDR3 DNA is TGTGCCAGCAGCTTTTCCCCCGGGGGTTTAGGGGAGCTGTTTTTT.

In nucleotides, the CDR3 is TGCGCCAGCAGCCAAGACGGCCAGGGAGGATACTACGAGCAGTACTTC. Translating it yields CASSQDGQGGYYEQYF. The rearrangement links TRBV4-3 to TRBJ2-7, with D perhaps TRBD2 (6 bases). This CDR3 is built from 16 residues. From germline, CDR1 is LGHNA and CDR2 YSLEER. V was clipped by 0 bases and J by 3 bases, with 15 bases between them.

DNA for the CDR3: TGTGCCAGCAGTGCAGGACAGGGAGCACAGTATGGCTACACCTTC. Translation: CASSAGQGAQYGYTF. This chain uses TRBV6-4 with TRBJ1-2; 8 positions agree with TRBD1. The trim removed 4 bases at V and 5 bases at J, leaving 9 bases unmatched. The CDR3 spans 15 residues. CDR1 MRHNA and CDR2 SNTAGT come from the germline V gene.

V gene TRBV30 combines with J gene TRBJ1-5; D remains unclear. Germline CDR1 GTSNPN, CDR2 SVGIG (reference sequence). The V end was cut by 2 bases, the J end by 4 bases, with 12 bases between. This CDR3 has 14 amino acids. CDR3 in DNA: TGTGCCTGGAGTTGGGGAGGAGTTAATCAGCCCCAGCATTTT. This codes for CAWSWGGVNQPQHF.

This chain uses TRBV7-9 with TRBJ1-4, with D uncertain. This CDR3 region has 14 residues. V was trimmed by 5 bases and J by 6 bases, leaving 13 bases between them. Germline V lookup: CDR1 SEHNR, CDR2 FQNEAQ (reference sequence). In nucleotides, the CDR3 is TGTGCCAGCAGCCCGGGGAGGGAATATGAAAAACTGTTTTTT. Amino acid sequence: CASSPGREYEKLFF.

The chain carries TRBV20-1 and TRBJ1-1, with no clear D. This CDR3 spans 11 amino acids. Germline lookup yields CDR1 DFQATT and CDR2 SNEGSKA (reference sequence). Trimming removed 5 bases from V and 0 bases from J, with 4 bases in between. In nucleotides, the CDR3 is TGCAGTGCTGAGGTGAACACTGAAGCTTTCTTT. Amino acids: CSAEVNTEAFF.

This sequence joins TRBV21-1 and TRBJ1-1; TRBD1 is the table's D call and was not checked against the DNA. TRBV21-1 represents a pseudogene. The CDR3 sequence is 15 residues long. In DNA, the CDR3 is TGTGCCAGCCTCATCCCCCCAGGGGGACTCACTGAAGCTTTCTTT. This translates into CASLIPPGGLTEAFF.

The chain uses TRBV7-9 and TRBJ1-1; D is unresolved. Germline loops: CDR1 SEHNR, CDR2 FQNEAQ (reference sequence). The CDR3 loop spans 14 amino acids. Trimming removed 6 bases at V and 0 bases at J, with 11 bases between. The CDR3 reads CASRPTALNTEAFF. CDR3 coding DNA: TGTGCCAGCAGGCCCACAGCCTTGAACACTGAAGCTTTCTTT.

The V gene is TRBV6-5, the J gene TRBJ2-5; tentatively, D is TRBD1 (6 bases). The CDR3 sequence is 14 residues long. CDR1 and CDR2 from the germline V gene are MNHEY and SVGAGI. The V end was cut by 4 bases, the J end by 5 bases, with 14 bases between. Written as DNA, the CDR3 is TGTGCCAGCAGTTCCGGACAGCCTGGGGAGACCCAGTACTTC. Amino acid sequence: CASSSGQPGETQYF.